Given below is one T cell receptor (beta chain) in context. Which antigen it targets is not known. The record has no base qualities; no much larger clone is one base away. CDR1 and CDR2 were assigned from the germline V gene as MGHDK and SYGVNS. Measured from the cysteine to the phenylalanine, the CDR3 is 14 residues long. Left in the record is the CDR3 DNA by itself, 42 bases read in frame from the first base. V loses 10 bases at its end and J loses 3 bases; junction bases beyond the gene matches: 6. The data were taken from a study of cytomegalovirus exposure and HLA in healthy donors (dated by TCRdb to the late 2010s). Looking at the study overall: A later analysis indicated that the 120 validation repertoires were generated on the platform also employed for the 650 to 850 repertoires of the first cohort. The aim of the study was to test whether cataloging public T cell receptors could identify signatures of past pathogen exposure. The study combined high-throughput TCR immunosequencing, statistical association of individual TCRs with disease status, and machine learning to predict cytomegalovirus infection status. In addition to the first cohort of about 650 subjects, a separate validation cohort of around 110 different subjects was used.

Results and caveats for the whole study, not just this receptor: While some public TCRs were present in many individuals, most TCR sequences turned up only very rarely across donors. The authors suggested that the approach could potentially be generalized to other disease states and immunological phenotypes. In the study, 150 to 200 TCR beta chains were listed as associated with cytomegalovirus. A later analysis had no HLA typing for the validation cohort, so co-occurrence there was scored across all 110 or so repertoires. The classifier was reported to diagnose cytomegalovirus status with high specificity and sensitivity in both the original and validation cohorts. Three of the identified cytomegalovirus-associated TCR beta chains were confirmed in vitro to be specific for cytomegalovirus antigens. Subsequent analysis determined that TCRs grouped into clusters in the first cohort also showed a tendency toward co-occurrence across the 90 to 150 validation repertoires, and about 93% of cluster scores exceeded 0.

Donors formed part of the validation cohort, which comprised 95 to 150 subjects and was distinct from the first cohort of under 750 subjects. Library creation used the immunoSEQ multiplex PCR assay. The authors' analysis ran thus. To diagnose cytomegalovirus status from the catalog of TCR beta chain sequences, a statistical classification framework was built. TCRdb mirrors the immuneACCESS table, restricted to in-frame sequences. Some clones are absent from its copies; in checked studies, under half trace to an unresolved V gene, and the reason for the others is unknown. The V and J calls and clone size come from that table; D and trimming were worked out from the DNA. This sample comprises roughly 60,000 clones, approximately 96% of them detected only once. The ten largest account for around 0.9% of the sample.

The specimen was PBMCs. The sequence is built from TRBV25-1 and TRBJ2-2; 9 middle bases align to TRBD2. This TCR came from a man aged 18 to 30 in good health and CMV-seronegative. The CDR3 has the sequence CATPGGRDTGELFF. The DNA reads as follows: TGTGCCACCCCTGGCGGGAGGGACACCGGGGAGCTGTTTTTT.